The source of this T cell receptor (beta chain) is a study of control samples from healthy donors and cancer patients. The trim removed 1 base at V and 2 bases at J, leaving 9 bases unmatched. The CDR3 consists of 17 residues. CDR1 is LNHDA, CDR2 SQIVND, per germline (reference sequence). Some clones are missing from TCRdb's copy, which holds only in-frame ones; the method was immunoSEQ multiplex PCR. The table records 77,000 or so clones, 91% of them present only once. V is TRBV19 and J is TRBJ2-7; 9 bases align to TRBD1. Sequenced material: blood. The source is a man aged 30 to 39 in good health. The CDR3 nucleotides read TGTGCCAGTAGTATAGGGTCCGGAGGGACAGGGACCTACGAGCAGTACTTC. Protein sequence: CASSIGSGGTGTYEQYF.